This T cell receptor beta chain was captured in a study of blood T cells in healthy people across ages. Study-wide points: Older age coincided with a roughly linear decline in TCR beta diversity per million T cells.

PCR was performed a second time for about 7 to 11 cycles using a sample-barcoded 5' primer and a J-beta primer mix. TCRdb redid the calling of the 5' RACE reads with MiXCR, one entry per CDR3 protein. The sample includes 800,000 to 950,000 distinct CDR3 sequences, 40% to 60% of them seen just once. This clonotype was counted a few times. Its antigen is still unknown. The donors, all healthy, were Caucasians living in Russia, aged roughly 6 to 95. Input material: blood. This TCR came from a young man in good health.

CDR3 residues: CASSLSAGETGTQYF. DNA of the CDR3: TGTGCCAGCAGCTTGTCGGCAGGGGAAACCGGGACCCAGTACTTC. The V gene is TRBV5-5, the J gene TRBJ2-5, with D possibly matching TRBD1 (6 bases). The V and J ends lost 1 base and 7 bases respectively, with 17 bases between them. The germline CDR1 and CDR2 sequences are SGHKS and YYEKEE (reference sequence). This CDR3 comprises 15 residues.